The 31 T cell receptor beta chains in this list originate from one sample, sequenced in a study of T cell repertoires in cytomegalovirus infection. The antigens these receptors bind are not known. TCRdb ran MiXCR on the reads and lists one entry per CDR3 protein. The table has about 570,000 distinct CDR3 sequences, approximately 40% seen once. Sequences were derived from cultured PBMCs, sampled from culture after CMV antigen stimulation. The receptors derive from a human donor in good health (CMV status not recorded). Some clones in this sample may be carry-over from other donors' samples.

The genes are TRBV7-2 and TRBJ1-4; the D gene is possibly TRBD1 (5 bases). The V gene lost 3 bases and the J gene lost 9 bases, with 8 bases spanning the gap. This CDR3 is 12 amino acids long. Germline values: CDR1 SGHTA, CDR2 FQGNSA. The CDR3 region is CASSLAGQKLFF. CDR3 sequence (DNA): TGTGCCAGCAGCTTGGCGGGGCAAAAACTGTTTTTT.

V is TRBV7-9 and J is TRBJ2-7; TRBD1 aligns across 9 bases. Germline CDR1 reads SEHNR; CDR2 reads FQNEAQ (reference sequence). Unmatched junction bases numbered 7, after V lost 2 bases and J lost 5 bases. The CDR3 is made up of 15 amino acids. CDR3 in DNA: TGTGCCAGCAGCTTATCTAGGACAGGGGTAGACGAGCAGTACTTC. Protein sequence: CASSLSRTGVDEQYF.

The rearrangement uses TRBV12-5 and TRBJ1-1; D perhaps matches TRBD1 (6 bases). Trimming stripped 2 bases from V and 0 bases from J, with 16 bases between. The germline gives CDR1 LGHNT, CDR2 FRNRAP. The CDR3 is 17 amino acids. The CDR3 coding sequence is TGTGCTAGTGGTTTGATTCACAGGGCCCTGATGAACACTGAAGCTTTCTTT. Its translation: CASGLIHRALMNTEAFF. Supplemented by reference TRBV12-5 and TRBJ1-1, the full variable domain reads DARVTQTPRHKVTEMGQEVTMRCQPILGHNTVFWYRQTMMQGLELLAYFRNRAPLDDSGMPKDRFSAEMPDATLATLKIQPSEPRDSAVYFCASGLIHRALMNTEAFFGQGTRLTVV.

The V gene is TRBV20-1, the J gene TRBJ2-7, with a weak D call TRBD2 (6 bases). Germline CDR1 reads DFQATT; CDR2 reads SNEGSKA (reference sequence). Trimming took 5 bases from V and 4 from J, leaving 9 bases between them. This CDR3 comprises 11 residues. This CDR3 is CSARLVYEQYF. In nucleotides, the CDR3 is TGCAGTGCTCGACTAGTTTACGAGCAGTACTTC.

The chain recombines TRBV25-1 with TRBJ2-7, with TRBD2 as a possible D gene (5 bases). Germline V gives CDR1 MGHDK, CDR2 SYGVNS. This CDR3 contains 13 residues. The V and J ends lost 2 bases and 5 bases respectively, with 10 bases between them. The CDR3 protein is CASSEMARDEQYF. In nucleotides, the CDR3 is TGTGCCAGCAGTGAAATGGCGCGGGACGAGCAGTACTTC.

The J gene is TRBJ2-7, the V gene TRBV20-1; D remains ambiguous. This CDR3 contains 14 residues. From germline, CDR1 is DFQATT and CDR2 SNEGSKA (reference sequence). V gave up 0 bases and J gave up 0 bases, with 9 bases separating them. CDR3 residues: CSARDTANSYEQYF. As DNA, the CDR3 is TGCAGTGCTAGAGACACAGCGAACTCCTACGAGCAGTACTTC.

Here the CDR3 DNA reads TGTGCCAGCAGTTTAGGGGGGGGAGCAGCTTTCTTT. Protein: CASSLGGGAAFF. The chain uses TRBV12-3 or TRBV12-4 and TRBJ1-1; D possibly corresponds to TRBD1 (5 bases). The CDR3 runs 12 residues. With 1 base removed from V and 10 bases from J, the gap between germline ends came to 10 bases.

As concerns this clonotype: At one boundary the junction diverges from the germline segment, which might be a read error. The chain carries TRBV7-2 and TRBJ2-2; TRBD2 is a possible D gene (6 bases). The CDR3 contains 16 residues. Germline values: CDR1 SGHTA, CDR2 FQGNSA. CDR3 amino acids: CASTPGGAGNTGERFF. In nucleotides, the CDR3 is TGTGCCAGCACCCCCGGAGGGGCCGGCAACACCGGGGAGCGGTTTTTT.

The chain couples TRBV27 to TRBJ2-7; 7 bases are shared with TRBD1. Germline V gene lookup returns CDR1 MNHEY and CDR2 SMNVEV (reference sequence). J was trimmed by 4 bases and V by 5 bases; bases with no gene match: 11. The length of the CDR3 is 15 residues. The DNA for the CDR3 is TGTGCCAGCAGTCCAAGCCCCGGGACAGTGTACGAGCAGTACTTC. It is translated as CASSPSPGTVYEQYF.

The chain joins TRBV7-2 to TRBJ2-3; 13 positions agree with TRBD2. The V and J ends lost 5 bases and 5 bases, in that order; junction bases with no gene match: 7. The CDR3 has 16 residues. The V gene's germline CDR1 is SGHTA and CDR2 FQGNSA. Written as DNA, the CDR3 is TGTGCCAGCAGCACAACTAGCGGGAGGGCCGGAGATACGCAGTATTTT. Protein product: CASSTTSGRAGDTQYF.

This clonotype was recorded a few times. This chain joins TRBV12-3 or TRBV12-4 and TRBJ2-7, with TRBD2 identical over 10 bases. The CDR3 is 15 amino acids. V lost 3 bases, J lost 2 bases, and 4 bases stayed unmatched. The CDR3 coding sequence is TGTGCCAGCAGTTTTAATAGCGGGGGGACCTACGAGCAGTACTTC. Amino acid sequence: CASSFNSGGTYEQYF.

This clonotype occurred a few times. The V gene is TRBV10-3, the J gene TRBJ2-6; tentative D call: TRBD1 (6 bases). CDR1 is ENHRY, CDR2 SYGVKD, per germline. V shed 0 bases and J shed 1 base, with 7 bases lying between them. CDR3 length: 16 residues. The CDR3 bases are TGTGCCATCAGTGAGTCGGGGGCTTCTGGGGCCAACGTCCTGACTTTC. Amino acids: CAISESGASGANVLTF.

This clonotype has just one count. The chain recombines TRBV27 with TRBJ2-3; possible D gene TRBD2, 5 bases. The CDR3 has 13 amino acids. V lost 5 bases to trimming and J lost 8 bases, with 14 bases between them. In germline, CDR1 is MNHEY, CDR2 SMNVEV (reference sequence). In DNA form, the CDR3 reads TGTGCCAGCAGTCCCGGGATAAGCGGTACGCAGTATTTT. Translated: CASSPGISGTQYF.

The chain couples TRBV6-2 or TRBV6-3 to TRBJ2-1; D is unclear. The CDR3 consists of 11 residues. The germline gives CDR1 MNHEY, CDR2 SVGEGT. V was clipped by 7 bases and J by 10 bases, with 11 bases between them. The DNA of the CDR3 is TGTGCCAGCACCTCCTTTGGAGAGCAGTTCTTC. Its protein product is CASTSFGEQFF.

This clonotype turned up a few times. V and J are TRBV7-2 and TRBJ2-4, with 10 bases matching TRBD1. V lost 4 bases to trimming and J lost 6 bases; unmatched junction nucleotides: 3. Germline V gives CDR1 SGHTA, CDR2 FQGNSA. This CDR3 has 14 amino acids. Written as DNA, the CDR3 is TGTGCCAGCAGCTCCCGGGACAGGGGAAACATTCAGTACTTC. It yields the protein CASSSRDRGNIQYF.

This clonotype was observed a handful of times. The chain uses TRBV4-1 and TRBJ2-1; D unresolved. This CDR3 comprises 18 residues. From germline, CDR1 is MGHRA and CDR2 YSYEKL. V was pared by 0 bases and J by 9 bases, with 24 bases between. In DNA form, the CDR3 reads TGCGCCAGCAGCCAAGAACGGTCTAGTCCACTCAGAGGCGGTGAGCAGTTCTTC. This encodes CASSQERSSPLRGGEQFF.

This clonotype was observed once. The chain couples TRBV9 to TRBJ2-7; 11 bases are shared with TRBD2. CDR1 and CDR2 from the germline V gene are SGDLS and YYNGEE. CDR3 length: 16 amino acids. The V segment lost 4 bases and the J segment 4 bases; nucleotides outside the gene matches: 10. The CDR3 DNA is TGTGCCAGCAGCTCGCGCGATAGCGGGAGGGGTTACGAGCAGTACTTC. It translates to CASSSRDSGRGYEQYF. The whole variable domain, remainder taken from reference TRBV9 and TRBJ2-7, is DSGVTQTPKHLITATGQRVTLRCSPRSGDLSVYWYQQSLDQGLQFLIQYYNGEERAKGNILERFSAQQFPDLHSELNLSSLELGDSALYFCASSSRDSGRGYEQYFGPGTRLTVT.

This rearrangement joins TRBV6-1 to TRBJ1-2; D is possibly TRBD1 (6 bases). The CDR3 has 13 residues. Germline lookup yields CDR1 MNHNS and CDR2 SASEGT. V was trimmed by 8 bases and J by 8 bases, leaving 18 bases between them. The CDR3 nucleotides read TGTGCCAGCGCGGACAGTGTCTATGAGGGCTACACCTTC. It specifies CASADSVYEGYTF.

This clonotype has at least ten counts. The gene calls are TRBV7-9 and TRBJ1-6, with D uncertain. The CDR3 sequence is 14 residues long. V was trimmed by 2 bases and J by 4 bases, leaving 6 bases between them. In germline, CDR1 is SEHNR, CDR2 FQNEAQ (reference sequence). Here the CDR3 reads CASSLKQYNSPLHF. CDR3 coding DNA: TGTGCCAGCAGCTTAAAGCAGTATAATTCACCCCTCCACTTT. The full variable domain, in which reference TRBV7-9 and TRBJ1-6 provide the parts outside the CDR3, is DTGVSQNPRHKITKRGQNVTFRCDPISEHNRLYWYRQTLGQGPEFLTYFQNEAQLEKSRLLSDRFSAERPKGSFSTLEIQRTEQGDSAMYLCASSLKQYNSPLHFGNGTRLTVT.

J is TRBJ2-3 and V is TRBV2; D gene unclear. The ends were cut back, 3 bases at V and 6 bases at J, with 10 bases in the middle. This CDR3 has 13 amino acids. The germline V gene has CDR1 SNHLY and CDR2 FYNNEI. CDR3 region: CASSDLRSDTQYF. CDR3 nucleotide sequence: TGTGCCAGCAGTGACCTAAGGAGCGATACGCAGTATTTT. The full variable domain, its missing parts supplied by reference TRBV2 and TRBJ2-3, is EPEVTQTPSHQVTQMGQEVILRCVPISNHLYFYWYRQILGQKVEFLVSFYNNEISEKSEIFDDQFSVERPDGSNFTLKIRSTKLEDSAMYFCASSDLRSDTQYFGPGTRLTVL.

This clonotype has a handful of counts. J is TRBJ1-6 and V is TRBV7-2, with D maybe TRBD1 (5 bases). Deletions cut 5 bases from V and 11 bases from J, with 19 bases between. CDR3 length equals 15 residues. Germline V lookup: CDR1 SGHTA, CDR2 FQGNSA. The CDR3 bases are TGTGCCAGCAGCCCCCGGGACCTCGCGGGAACACCCCTCCACTTT. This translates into CASSPRDLAGTPLHF.

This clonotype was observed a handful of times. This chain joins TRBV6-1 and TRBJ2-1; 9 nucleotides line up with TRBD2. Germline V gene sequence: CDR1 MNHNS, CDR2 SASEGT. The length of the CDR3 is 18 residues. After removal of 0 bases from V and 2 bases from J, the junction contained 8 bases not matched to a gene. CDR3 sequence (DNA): TGTGCCAGCAGTGAAGCGGGGGGACTAGCTTCCACCTACAATGAGCAGTTCTTC. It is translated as CASSEAGGLASTYNEQFF.

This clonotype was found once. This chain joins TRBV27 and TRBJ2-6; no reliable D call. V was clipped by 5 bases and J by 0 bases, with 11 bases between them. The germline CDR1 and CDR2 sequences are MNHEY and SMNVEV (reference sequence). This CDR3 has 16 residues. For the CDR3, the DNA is TGTGCCAGCAGTATCTTCGCGGTCTCTGGGGCCAACGTCCTGACTTTC. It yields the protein CASSIFAVSGANVLTF.

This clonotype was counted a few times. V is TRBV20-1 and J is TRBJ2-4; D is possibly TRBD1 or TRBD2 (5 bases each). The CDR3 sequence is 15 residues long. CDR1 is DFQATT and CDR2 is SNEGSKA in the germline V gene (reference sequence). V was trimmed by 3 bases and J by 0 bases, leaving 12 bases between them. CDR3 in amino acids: CSARSGTVAKNIQYF. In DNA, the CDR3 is TGCAGTGCTAGGTCGGGGACCGTAGCCAAAAACATTCAGTACTTC.

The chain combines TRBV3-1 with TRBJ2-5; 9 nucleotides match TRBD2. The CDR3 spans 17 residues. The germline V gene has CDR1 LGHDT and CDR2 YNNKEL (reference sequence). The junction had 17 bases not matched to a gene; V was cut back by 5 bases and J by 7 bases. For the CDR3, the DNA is TGTGCCAGCAGCAAAAGGGGTCTAGCGGGGACCCCAGGGACCCAGTACTTC. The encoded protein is CASSKRGLAGTPGTQYF.

This CDR3 is CASSLVPAGGPSFRETQYF. The DNA for the CDR3 is TGTGCCAGCAGCTTAGTTCCAGCGGGAGGGCCGAGCTTTCGGGAGACCCAGTACTTC. This rearrangement joins TRBV11-2 to TRBJ2-5, with 10 bases aligning to TRBD2. The CDR3 length is 19 residues. V lost 1 base to trimming and J lost 5 bases; unmatched junction nucleotides: 16. Germline assignment: CDR1 SGHAT and CDR2 FQNNGV. The variable domain in full, with the rest retrieved from reference TRBV11-2 and TRBJ2-5, is EAGVAQSPRYKIIEKRQSVAFWCNPISGHATLYWYQQILGQGPKLLIQFQNNGVVDDSQLPKDRFSAERLKGVDSTLKIQPAKLEDSAVYLCASSLVPAGGPSFRETQYFGPGTRLLVL.

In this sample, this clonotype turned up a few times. The CDR3 is CASSLAVKEQYF. The CDR3 DNA follows: TGTGCCAGCAGCTTAGCCGTGAAGGAGCAGTACTTC. The genes are TRBV7-2 and TRBJ2-7; D uncertain. Germline V gene data show CDR1 as SGHTA and CDR2 as FQGNSA. Trimming cost V 0 bases and J 7 bases, with 7 bases left between them. This CDR3 spans 12 amino acids.

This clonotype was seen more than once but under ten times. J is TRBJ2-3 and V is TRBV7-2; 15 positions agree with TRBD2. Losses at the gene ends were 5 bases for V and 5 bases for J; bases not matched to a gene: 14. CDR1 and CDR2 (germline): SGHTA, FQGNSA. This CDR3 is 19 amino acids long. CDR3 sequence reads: CASSTPWTSGGAVEDTQYF. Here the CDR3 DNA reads TGTGCCAGCAGCACCCCATGGACTAGCGGGGGGGCCGTGGAAGATACGCAGTATTTT.

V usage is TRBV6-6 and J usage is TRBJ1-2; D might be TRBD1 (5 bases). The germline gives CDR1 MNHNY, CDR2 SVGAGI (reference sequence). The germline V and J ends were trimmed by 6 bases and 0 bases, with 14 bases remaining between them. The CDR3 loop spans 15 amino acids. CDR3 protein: CASSPRGKTNYGYTF. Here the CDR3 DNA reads TGTGCCAGCAGCCCCCGGGGGAAAACTAACTATGGCTACACCTTC.

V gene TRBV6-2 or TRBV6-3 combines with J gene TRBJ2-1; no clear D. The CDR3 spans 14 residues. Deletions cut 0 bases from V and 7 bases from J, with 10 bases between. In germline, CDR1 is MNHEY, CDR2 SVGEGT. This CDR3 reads CASSYSVGWNEQFF. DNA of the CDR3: TGTGCCAGCAGTTACTCTGTGGGGTGGAATGAGCAGTTCTTC.

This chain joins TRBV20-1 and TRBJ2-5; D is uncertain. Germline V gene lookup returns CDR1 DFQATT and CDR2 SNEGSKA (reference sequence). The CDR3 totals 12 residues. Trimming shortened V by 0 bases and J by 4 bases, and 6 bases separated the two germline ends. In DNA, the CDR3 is TGCAGTGCTAGAGAGTCGGGAGAGACCCAGTACTTC. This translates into CSARESGETQYF.